Below, one TCR beta chain is given with its context. The antigen it binds to is not known. Base qualities are not at hand, and no much larger clone is one base apart. Trimming at the junction amounts to 3 bases on V and 3 bases on J, and the germline ends lie 9 bases apart. The CDR3 has 13 amino acids, counting the end cysteine and phenylalanine. Just CDR3 DNA is preserved here, 39 bases in frame from base 1. CDR1 and CDR2 (SQVTM, ANQGSEA) derive from the germline V gene. This sample was taken from a study of blood T cell repertoires in COVID-19 (dated by TCRdb to 2020 to 2022). Study-wide context: Collaborator samples came from the United States, Italy and Spain and covered acute and convalescent phases of COVID-19. The prospective study material was composed of cDNA or gDNA derived from T cells, B-cell-depleted T cells, or PBMCs. The sample metadata nearly always contained a de-identified subject ID, COVID-19 status, age in years and sex. The samples were drawn from the first 160 participants of the ongoing ImmuneRACE study and from over a thousand subjects provided by 6 global collaborators. A freely available public database, intended as a resource for researchers studying the immune response to SARS-CoV-2, is where the repertoires were released. Subjects who had been exposed to COVID-19, were actively infected with it, or had recovered from it provided the deeply sampled blood TCRbeta repertoires that made up the dataset. HLA class I and class II types, where available, came from metadata supplied by the sample provider rather than from assay-based typing.

General study outcomes and caveats: Clinical and demographic metadata were provided uncurated, with the amount varying by source and participant.

The immunoSEQ Assay, a bias-controlled multiplex PCR, was used to amplify TCRbeta CDR3 regions from genomic DNA. The authors' pipeline ran thus. The number of nucleated cells in each sample was estimated by amplification of reference gene primers within the assay. To quantify the absolute abundance of each unique TCRbeta CDR3 rearrangement, sequence reads were collapsed and filtered. For each sample, productive Simpson clonality was calculated as the square root of Simpson's diversity index across productive rearrangements. The clones in this table, taken by TCRdb from immuneACCESS, are in-frame only. Not every clone is retained; where verified, under half of the shortfall comes from an unresolved V gene, and the cause of the rest is unknown. V and J calls and clone size are those listed in that table; D and trimming were worked out from the DNA. This sample holds approximately 54,000 clones; roughly 84% were observed only once. The ten largest clones add up to 6% to 9% of the sample.

Whole blood was collected in K2EDTA tubes by collaborating institutions according to the institutions' own protocols. Collaborator samples were shipped for TCRbeta analysis as frozen whole blood, isolated PBMCs, or DNA extracted from either sample type. The sequence came from a human donor in a cohort sampled during active COVID-19. The rearrangement combines TRBV29-1 with TRBJ1-3; TRBD1 could be the D gene, as 5 bases match. Sample: peripheral blood. The CDR3 protein: CSVEGGDGNTIYF. The nucleotide sequence is given as TGCAGCGTTGAGGGGGGAGATGGAAACACCATATATTTT.